Below, 18 T cell receptor beta chains from the same sample are listed, as sequenced in a study of vaccination effects on CD4 cells after COVID-19. Clones were read by immunoSEQ multiplex PCR, and TCRdb kept only the in-frame ones, dropping some. The sample comprises approximately 31,000 clones, around 70% of which are singletons, and roughly 12% rests with the top ten. The antigens for these receptors are not known. Antigen-specific CD4+ T cells expanded by the ViraFEST assay with viral peptide pools were then sequenced. Isolation of CD4+ T cells took place after nine to ten days of culture. The vaccine given was either BNT162b2 or mRNA-1273, in two doses. Sequences were derived from CD4+ T cells from PBMCs cultured with HCoV-229E spike peptides, sampled after COVID-19 vaccination. These receptor sequences come from a human donor who received a COVID-19 vaccine.

The gene calls are TRBV5-1 and TRBJ2-7, with 11 nucleotides matching TRBD1. The V gene end was trimmed by 1 base and the J gene end by 6 bases; junction bases not matched to a gene: 6. The germline CDR1 and CDR2 sequences are SGHRS and YFSETQ. CDR3 size: 15 residues. The CDR3 nucleotides read TGCGCCAGCAGCTTGCGTGAGGACAGGGGGCGCGAGCAGTACTTC. Amino acids: CASSLREDRGREQYF.

The genes are TRBV6-5 and TRBJ2-7; 11 bases map to TRBD1. The CDR3 length is 15 residues. Germline values: CDR1 MNHEY, CDR2 SVGAGI. V shed 6 bases and J 4 bases; nucleotides not matched to a gene: 8. CDR3 bases: TGTGCCAGCAGAGCCCAGGACAGGGGGCCTTACGAGCAGTACTTC. Protein sequence: CASRAQDRGPYEQYF.

The V and J genes are TRBV27 and TRBJ2-1; 8 bases are shared with TRBD1. The CDR3 consists of 15 residues. V shed 2 bases, J shed 2 bases, and the junction held 2 bases outside the gene matches. Germline CDR1 MNHEY, CDR2 SMNVEV (reference sequence). In DNA form, the CDR3 reads TGTGCCAGCAGTTTACAGGGGGCCCCCTACAATGAGCAGTTCTTC. Amino acids: CASSLQGAPYNEQFF.

This chain connects TRBV29-1 to TRBJ2-1, with 9 bases identical to TRBD1. The CDR3 contains 14 residues. CDR1 SQVTM and CDR2 ANQGSEA come from the germline V gene. V lost 2 bases and J lost 15; bases outside the gene matches: 14. CDR3: CSVELNDRGYGRFF. The CDR3 bases are TGCAGCGTTGAACTAAATGACAGGGGGTATGGTCGGTTCTTC.

The chain carries TRBV7-2 and TRBJ2-1; D tentatively fits TRBD1 or TRBD2 (6 bases each). Germline CDR1 reads SGHTA; CDR2 reads FQGNSA. Between the trimmed V and J ends, which lost 0 bases and 2 bases, there was a span of 11 bases. The CDR3 covers 16 residues. The DNA of the CDR3 is TGTGCCAGCAGCTTAGCGCTGGGGGGCGCCTACAATGAGCAGTTCTTC. This codes for CASSLALGGAYNEQFF. The whole variable domain, filled in from reference TRBV7-2 and TRBJ2-1, reads GAGVSQSPSNKVTEKGKDVELRCDPISGHTALYWYRQSLGQGLEFLIYFQGNSAPDKSGLPSDRFSAERTGGSVSTLTIQRTQQEDSAVYLCASSLALGGAYNEQFFGPGTRLTVL.

V is TRBV28 and J is TRBJ2-7; 8 nucleotides agree with TRBD1. The trim removed 6 bases at V and 5 bases at J, leaving 9 bases unmatched. This CDR3 is built from 14 residues. Germline assignment: CDR1 MDHEN and CDR2 SYDVKM. The CDR3 bases are TGTGCCAGCAGGAGGGGGGACAGGTACAACGAGCAGTACTTC. Its protein product is CASRRGDRYNEQYF.

The V and J genes are TRBV21-1 and TRBJ2-3; TRBD1 is the table's D call, not checked against the DNA. TRBV21-1 is a pseudogene locus. This CDR3 spans 16 amino acids. This chain's CDR3 is CASTSRDRGRKDTQYF. CDR3 DNA: TGTGCCAGCACCTCCCGGGACAGGGGGCGAAAAGATACGCAGTATTTT.

This clone came up a few times. The chain couples TRBV10-3 to TRBJ1-2, with a weak D call TRBD1 (5 bases). V was pared by 5 bases and J by 8 bases, with 12 bases between. Germline CDR1 and CDR2: ENHRY and SYGVKD. CDR3 size: 12 residues. For the CDR3, the DNA is TGTGCCATCAGTTTTGGAGGGGTCGGCTACACCTTC. This gives the protein CAISFGGVGYTF.

The CDR3 loop reads CASRLTDQPQHF. Here the CDR3 DNA reads TGTGCCAGCAGACTAACGGATCAGCCCCAGCATTTT. The rearrangement links TRBV7-2 to TRBJ1-5; D is unresolved. CDR1 and CDR2 from the germline V gene are SGHTA and FQGNSA. This CDR3 region has 12 residues. V was clipped by 6 bases and J by 5 bases, with 8 bases between them.

This chain uses TRBV19 with TRBJ1-2; no clear D gene. The germline gives CDR1 LNHDA, CDR2 SQIVND (reference sequence). V dropped 5 bases and J dropped 6 bases, with 19 bases sitting between them. The CDR3 has 15 amino acids. The DNA of the CDR3 is TGTGCCAGTAGTGCCAGACCCCAGTCAAGCAATGGCTACACCTTC. It encodes CASSARPQSSNGYTF. Using reference TRBV19 and TRBJ1-2 for the parts outside the CDR3, the full variable domain is DGGITQSPKYLFRKEGQNVTLSCEQNLNHDAMYWYRQDPGQGLRLIYYSQIVNDFQKGDIAEGYSVSREKKESFPLTVTSAQKNPTAFYLCASSARPQSSNGYTFGSGTRLTVV.

This clone has a handful of counts. The chain combines TRBV28 with TRBJ1-3; D is uncertain. Germline V gene sequence: CDR1 MDHEN, CDR2 SYDVKM. V was shortened by 4 bases and J by 3 bases, with 13 bases between the two germline ends. This CDR3 has 15 amino acids. The CDR3 loop is CASSSMLGGGNTIYF. As DNA, the CDR3 is TGTGCCAGCAGTTCCATGCTCGGCGGTGGAAACACCATATATTTT.

This clone was picked up a small number of times. The chain combines TRBV28 with TRBJ2-7; no definite D call. V lost 6 bases and J 3 bases, leaving 12 bases between the germline ends. The CDR3 runs to 13 residues. In germline, CDR1 is MDHEN, CDR2 SYDVKM. The CDR3 protein is CASSHSVVYEQYF. The CDR3 DNA is TGTGCCAGCAGCCACAGTGTAGTCTACGAGCAGTACTTC. The whole variable domain, filled in from reference TRBV28 and TRBJ2-7, reads DVKVTQSSRYLVKRTGEKVFLECVQDMDHENMFWYRQDPGLGLRLIYFSYDVKMKEKGDIPEGYSVSREKKERFSLILESASTNQTSMYLCASSHSVVYEQYFGPGTRLTVT.

The chain joins TRBV5-3 to TRBJ2-7, with D perhaps TRBD2 (5 bases). TRBV5-3 is noted as an ORF with a role that remains uncertain. V lost 3 bases, J lost 1 base, and 8 bases lay in between. The CDR3 is 13 residues long. DNA for the CDR3: TGTGCCAGAAGCTGTTGCGGGTCCTACGAGCAGTACTTC. It codes for CARSCCGSYEQYF.

In this sample, this clone turned up once. The chain combines TRBV6-5 with TRBJ2-1, with 8 nucleotides matching TRBD2. The V gene's germline CDR1 is MNHEY and CDR2 SVGAGI. CDR3 length: 15 residues. The J segment lost 3 bases and the V segment lost 11 bases, leaving 12 bases of the junction unmatched. The CDR3 is CAGKGRGAYYNEQFF. Written as DNA, the CDR3 is TGTGCCGGGAAGGGGCGGGGGGCGTACTACAATGAGCAGTTCTTC.

J is TRBJ2-3 and V is TRBV3-1 (or the pseudogene TRBV3-2), with 8 bases fitting TRBD2. Germline CDR1 and CDR2: LGHDT and YNNKEL (reference sequence). Unmatched junction bases numbered 4, after V lost 1 base and J lost 4 bases. The CDR3 spans 15 residues. The CDR3, as DNA: TGTGCCAGCAGCCAAGCGAGCGGGAGATCAGATACGCAGTATTTT. Translating it yields CASSQASGRSDTQYF.

The chain combines TRBV6-5 with TRBJ2-5; D not certain. The CDR3 totals 13 residues. Trimming removed 6 bases from V and 3 bases from J, with 11 bases in between. Germline CDR1 MNHEY, CDR2 SVGAGI. Written as DNA, the CDR3 is TGTGCCAGCAGCCCCGTGTGGGAAGAGACCCAGTACTTC. Its protein is CASSPVWEETQYF.

The gene calls are TRBV15 and TRBJ2-1; 7 bases agree with TRBD2. CDR3 size: 14 residues. CDR1 is LNHNV and CDR2 is YYDKDF in the germline V gene (reference sequence). The junction had 10 bases not matched to a gene; V was cut back by 5 bases and J by 9 bases. CDR3 bases: TGTGCCACCAGCGGGGCCGGGACTATCCTTGAGCAGTTCTTC. Residues: CATSGAGTILEQFF.

The V and J genes are TRBV5-4 and TRBJ2-5, with 14 bases lining up with TRBD2. The germline V gene encodes CDR1 SGHNT and CDR2 YYREEE (reference sequence). J lost 1 base, V lost 0 bases, and 11 bases had no gene match. This CDR3 region has 20 residues. This chain's CDR3 is CASSLEFGLAGGEGQETQYF. The CDR3, as DNA: TGTGCCAGCAGCTTGGAGTTCGGACTAGCGGGGGGTGAGGGCCAAGAGACCCAGTACTTC.